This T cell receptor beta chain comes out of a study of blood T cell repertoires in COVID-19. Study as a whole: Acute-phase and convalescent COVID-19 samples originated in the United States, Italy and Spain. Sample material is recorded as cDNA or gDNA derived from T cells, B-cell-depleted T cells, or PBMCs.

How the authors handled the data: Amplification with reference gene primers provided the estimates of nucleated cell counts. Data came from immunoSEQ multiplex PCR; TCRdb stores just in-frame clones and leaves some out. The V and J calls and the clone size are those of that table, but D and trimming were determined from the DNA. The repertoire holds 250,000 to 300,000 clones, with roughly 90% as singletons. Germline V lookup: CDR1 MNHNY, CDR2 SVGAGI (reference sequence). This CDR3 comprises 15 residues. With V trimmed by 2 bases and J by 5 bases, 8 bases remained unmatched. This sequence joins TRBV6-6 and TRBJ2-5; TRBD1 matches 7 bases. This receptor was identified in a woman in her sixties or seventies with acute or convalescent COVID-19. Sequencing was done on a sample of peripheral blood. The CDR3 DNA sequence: TGTGCCAGCAGTTACCGATCCACAGGGGCGGAGACCCAGTACTTC. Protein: CASSYRSTGAETQYF.